The present TCR beta chain was sequenced within a study of blood T cell repertoires in COVID-19. TCRdb's copy holds only in-frame clones and misses some; the assay was immunoSEQ multiplex PCR. The sample yields 250,000 to 350,000 clones, approximately 82% seen once. V was pared by 7 bases and J by 6 bases, with 8 bases between. CDR1 is LNHDA, CDR2 SQIVND, per germline (reference sequence). There are 11 residues in the CDR3. Sequences were obtained from peripheral blood. This TCR came from a woman in her forties or fifties with acute or convalescent COVID-19. The chain joins TRBV19 to TRBJ2-3; a weak D match, TRBD1 (6 bases). Here the CDR3 DNA reads TGTGCCAGTATGGGGGCCGATACGCAGTATTTT. Its protein product is CASMGADTQYF. The full variable domain, completed using reference TRBV19 and TRBJ2-3, is DGGITQSPKYLFRKEGQNVTLSCEQNLNHDAMYWYRQDPGQGLRLIYYSQIVNDFQKGDIAEGYSVSREKKESFPLTVTSAQKNPTAFYLCASMGADTQYFGPGTRLTVL.